This T cell receptor beta chain was profiled in a study of cytomegalovirus exposure and HLA in healthy donors. PCR employed 60 Vbeta and 13 Jbeta primers. Method: immunoSEQ multiplex PCR; TCRdb's copy keeps in-frame clones and lacks some. The sample has 150,000 or so clones; around 73% are singletons. CDR3 length: 17 amino acids. With V trimmed by 1 base and J by 3 bases, 8 bases remained unmatched. The V gene's germline CDR1 is SGHTA and CDR2 FQGNSA. This clone turned up a few times. The sample was PBMCs. This receptor was taken from a female donor in good health and CMV-seronegative. The chain joins TRBV7-2 to TRBJ2-7, with 11 bases matching TRBD2. The CDR3 DNA follows: TGTGCCAGCAGCTTAGGAGCGACTAGCGGGGTCCTCTACGAGCAGTACTTC. Its translation: CASSLGATSGVLYEQYF.